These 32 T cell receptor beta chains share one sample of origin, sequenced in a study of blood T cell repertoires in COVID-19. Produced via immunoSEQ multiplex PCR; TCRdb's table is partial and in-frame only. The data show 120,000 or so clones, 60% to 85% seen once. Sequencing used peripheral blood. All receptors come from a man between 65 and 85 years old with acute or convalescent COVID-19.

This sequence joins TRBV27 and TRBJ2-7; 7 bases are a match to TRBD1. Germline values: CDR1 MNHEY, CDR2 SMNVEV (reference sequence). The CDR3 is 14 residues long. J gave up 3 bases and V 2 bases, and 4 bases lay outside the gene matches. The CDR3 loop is CASSLATGNYEQYF. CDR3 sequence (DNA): TGTGCCAGCAGTTTAGCGACAGGGAACTACGAGCAGTACTTC.

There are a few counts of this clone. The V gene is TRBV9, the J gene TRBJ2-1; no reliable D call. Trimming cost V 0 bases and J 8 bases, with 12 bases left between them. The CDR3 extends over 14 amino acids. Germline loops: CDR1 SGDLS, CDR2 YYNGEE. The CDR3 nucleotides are TGTGCCAGCAGCGTAGACGACGCCAGCGATGAGCAGTTCTTC. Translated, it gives CASSVDDASDEQFF. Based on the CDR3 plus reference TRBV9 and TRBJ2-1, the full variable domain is DSGVTQTPKHLITATGQRVTLRCSPRSGDLSVYWYQQSLDQGLQFLIQYYNGEERAKGNILERFSAQQFPDLHSELNLSSLELGDSALYFCASSVDDASDEQFFGPGTRLTVL.

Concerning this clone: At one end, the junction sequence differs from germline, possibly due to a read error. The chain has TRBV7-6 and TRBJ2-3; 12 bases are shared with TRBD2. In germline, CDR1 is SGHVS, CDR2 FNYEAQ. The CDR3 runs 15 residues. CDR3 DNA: TGTGCCAGCAGCCTAGCGGGGGGGCAGGGGGATACGCAGTATTTT. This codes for CASSLAGGQGDTQYF. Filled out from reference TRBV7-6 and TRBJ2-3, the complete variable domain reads GAGVSQSPRYKVTKRGQDVALRCDPISGHVSLYWYRQALGQGPEFLTYFNYEAQQDKSGLPNDRFSAERPEGSISTLTIQRTEQRDSAMYRCASSLAGGQGDTQYFGPGTRLTVL.

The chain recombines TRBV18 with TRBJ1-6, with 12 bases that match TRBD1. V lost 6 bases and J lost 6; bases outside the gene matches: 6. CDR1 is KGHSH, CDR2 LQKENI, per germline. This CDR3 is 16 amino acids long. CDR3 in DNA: TGTGCCAGCTCCCCGGGACAGGGGGCCCTTAATTCACCCCTCCACTTT. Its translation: CASSPGQGALNSPLHF.

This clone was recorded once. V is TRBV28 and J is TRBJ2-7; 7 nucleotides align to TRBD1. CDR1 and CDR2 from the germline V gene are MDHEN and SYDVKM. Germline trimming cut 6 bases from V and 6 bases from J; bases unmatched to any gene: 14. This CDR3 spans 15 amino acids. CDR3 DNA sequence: TGTGCCAGCAGGACCGCTCTTCTTACAGGGGCCGAGCAGTACTTC. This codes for CASRTALLTGAEQYF.

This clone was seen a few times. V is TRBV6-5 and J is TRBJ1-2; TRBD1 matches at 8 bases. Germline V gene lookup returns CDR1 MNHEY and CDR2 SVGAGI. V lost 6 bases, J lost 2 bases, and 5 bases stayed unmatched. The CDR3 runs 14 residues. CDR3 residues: CASSPDRGNYGYTF. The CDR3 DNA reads TGTGCCAGCAGCCCAGACAGGGGAAACTATGGCTACACCTTC.

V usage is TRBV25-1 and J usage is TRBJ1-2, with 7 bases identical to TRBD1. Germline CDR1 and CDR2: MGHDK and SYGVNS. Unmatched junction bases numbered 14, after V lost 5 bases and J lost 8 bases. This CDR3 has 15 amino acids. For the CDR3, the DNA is TGTGCCAGCAGTACCCGACAGGGTTCCTCCTTAGGCTACACCTTC. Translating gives CASSTRQGSSLGYTF.

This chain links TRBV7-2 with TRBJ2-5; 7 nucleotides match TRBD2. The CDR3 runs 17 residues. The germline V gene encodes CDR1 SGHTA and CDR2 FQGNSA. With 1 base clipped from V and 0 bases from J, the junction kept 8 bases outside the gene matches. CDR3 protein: CASSLGGAGVYQETQYF. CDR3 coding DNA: TGTGCCAGCAGCTTAGGCGGCGCGGGGGTGTACCAAGAGACCCAGTACTTC.

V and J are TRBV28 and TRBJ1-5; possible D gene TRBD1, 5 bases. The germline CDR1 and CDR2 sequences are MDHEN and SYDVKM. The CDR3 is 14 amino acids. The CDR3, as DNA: TGTGGATCAGCCCGGGGGAACGGGAATCAGCCCCAGCATTTT. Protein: CGSARGNGNQPQHF.

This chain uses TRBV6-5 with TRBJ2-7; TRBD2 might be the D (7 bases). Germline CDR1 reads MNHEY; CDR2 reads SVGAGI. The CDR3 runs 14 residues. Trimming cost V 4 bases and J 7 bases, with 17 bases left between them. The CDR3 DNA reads TGTGCCAGCAGTTTGGCTGGGAGGGGGGGGGAGCAGTACTTC. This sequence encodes CASSLAGRGGEQYF.

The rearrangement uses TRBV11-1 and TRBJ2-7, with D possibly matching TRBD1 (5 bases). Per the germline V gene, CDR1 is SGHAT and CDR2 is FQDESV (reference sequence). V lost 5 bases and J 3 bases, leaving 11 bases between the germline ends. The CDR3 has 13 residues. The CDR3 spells CASSRTSLYEQYF. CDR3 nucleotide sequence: TGTGCCAGCAGCCGGACAAGCCTCTACGAGCAGTACTTC.

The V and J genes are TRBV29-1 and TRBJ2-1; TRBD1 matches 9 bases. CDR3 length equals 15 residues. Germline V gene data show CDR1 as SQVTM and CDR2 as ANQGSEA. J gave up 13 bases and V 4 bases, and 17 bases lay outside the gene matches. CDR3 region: CSVVGGTGNSMRQFF. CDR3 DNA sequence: TGCAGCGTTGTGGGGGGGACAGGGAACTCAATGAGACAGTTCTTC.

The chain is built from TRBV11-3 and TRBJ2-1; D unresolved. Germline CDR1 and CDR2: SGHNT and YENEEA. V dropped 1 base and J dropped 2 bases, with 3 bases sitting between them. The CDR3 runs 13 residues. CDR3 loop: CASSLATYNEQFF. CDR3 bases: TGTGCCAGCAGCTTAGCCACCTACAATGAGCAGTTCTTC. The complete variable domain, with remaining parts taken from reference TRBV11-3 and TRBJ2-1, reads EAGVVQSPRYKIIEKKQPVAFWCNPISGHNTLYWYLQNLGQGPELLIRYENEEAVDDSQLPKDRFSAERLKGVDSTLKIQPAELGDSAVYLCASSLATYNEQFFGPGTRLTVL.

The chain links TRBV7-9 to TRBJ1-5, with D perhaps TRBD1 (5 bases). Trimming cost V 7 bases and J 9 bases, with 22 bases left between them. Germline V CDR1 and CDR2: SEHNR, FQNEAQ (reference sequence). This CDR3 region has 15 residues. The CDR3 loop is CASTSLGGPPWPQHF. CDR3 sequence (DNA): TGTGCCAGCACCTCTCTGGGGGGTCCTCCTTGGCCCCAGCATTTT.

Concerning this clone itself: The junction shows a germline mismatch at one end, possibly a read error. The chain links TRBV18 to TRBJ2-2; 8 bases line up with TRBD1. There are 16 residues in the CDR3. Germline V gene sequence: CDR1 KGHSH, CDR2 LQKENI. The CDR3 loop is CASSAPGTGNTGELFF. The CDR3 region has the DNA TGTGCCAGCTCAGCACCCGGGACAGGGAACACCGGGGAGCTGTTTTTT.

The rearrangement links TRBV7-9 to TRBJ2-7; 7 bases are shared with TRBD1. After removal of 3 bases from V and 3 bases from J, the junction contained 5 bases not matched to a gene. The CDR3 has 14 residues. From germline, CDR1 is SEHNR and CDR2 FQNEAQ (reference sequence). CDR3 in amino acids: CASSLDRIGYEQYF. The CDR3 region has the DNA TGTGCCAGCAGCTTGGACAGGATTGGCTACGAGCAGTACTTC.

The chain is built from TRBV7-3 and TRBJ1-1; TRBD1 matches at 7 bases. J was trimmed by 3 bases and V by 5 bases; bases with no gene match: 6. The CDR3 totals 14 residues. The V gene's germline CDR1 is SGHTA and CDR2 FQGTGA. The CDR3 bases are TGTGCCAGCAGCCAAAGGCAGGGGGACACTGAAGCTTTCTTT. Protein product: CASSQRQGDTEAFF.

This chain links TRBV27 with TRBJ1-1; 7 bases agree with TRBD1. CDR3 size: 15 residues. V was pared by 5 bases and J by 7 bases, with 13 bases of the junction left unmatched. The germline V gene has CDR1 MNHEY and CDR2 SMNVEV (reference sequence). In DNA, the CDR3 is TGTGCCAGCAGTACCACTTCCGGGACAGTCCTTGAAGCTTTCTTT. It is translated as CASSTTSGTVLEAFF.

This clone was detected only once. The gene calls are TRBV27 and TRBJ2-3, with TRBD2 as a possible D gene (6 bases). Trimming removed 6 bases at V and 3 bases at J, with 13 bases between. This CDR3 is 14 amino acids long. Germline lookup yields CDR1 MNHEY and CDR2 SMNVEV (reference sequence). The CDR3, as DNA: TGTGCCAGCAGGGTGCGGCGGGAAACAGATACGCAGTATTTT. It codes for CASRVRRETDTQYF.

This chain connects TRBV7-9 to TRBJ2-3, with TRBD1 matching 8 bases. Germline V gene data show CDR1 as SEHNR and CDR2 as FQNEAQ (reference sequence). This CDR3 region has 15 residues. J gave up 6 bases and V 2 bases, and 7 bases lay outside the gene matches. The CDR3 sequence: CASSLSRTGLDTQYF. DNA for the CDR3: TGTGCCAGCAGCTTAAGCCGGACAGGGTTGGATACGCAGTATTTT. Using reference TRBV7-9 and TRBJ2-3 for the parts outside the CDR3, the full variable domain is DTGVSQNPRHKITKRGQNVTFRCDPISEHNRLYWYRQTLGQGPEFLTYFQNEAQLEKSRLLSDRFSAERPKGSFSTLEIQRTEQGDSAMYLCASSLSRTGLDTQYFGPGTRLTVL.

In DNA, the CDR3 is TGTGCCAGCAGTAAGACGTCGGGACTTCCTAATCAGCCCCAGCATTTT. It encodes CASSKTSGLPNQPQHF. The chain recombines TRBV28 with TRBJ1-5, with D possibly matching TRBD1 (5 bases). CDR1 and CDR2 (germline): MDHEN, SYDVKM. V lost 5 bases, J lost 4 bases, and 18 bases lay in between. This CDR3 has 16 amino acids.

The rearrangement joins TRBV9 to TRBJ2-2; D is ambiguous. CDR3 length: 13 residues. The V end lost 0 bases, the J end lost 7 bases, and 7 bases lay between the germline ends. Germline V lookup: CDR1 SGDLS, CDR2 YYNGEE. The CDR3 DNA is TGTGCCAGCAGCGTAGCCGTAAACGGGGAGCTGTTTTTT. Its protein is CASSVAVNGELFF.

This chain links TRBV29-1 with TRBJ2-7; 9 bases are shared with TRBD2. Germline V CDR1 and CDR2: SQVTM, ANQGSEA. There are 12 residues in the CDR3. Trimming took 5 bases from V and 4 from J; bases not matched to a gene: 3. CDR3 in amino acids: CSVRSGSYEQYF. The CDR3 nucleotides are TGCAGCGTTCGTAGCGGGAGTTACGAGCAGTACTTC.

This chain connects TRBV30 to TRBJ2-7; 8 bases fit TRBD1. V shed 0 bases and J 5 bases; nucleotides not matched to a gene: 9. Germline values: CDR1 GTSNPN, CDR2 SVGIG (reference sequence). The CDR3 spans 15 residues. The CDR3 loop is CAWSVLPGGVNEQYF. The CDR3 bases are TGTGCCTGGAGTGTACTTCCAGGGGGCGTTAACGAGCAGTACTTC.

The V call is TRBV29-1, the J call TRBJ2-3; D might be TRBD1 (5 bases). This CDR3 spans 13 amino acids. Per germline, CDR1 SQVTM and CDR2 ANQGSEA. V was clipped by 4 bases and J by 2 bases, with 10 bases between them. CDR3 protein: CSVVGRVTDTQYF. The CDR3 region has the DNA TGCAGCGTTGTGGGCAGGGTCACAGATACGCAGTATTTT.

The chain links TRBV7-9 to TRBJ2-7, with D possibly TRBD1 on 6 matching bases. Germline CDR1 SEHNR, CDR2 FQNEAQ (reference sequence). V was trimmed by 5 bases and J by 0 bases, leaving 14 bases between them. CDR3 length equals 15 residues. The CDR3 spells CASSQGQGLSYEQYF. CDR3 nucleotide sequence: TGTGCCAGCAGCCAGGGACAAGGACTCTCCTACGAGCAGTACTTC.

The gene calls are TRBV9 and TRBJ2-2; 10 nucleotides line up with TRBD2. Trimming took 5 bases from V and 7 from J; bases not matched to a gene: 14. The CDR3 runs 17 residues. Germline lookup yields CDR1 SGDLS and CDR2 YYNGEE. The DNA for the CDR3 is TGTGCCAGCAGAGCCCAGAGCGGGGGGGCCCTGGGCGGGGAGCTGTTTTTT. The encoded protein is CASRAQSGGALGGELFF. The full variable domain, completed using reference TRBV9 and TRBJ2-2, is DSGVTQTPKHLITATGQRVTLRCSPRSGDLSVYWYQQSLDQGLQFLIQYYNGEERAKGNILERFSAQQFPDLHSELNLSSLELGDSALYFCASRAQSGGALGGELFFGEGSRLTVL.

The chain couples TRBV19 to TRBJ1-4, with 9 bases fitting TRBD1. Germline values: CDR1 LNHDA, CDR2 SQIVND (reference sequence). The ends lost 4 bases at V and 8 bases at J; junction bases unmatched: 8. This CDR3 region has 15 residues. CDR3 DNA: TGTGCCAGTAGTACCCCGGGACAGGGCGGGGAAAAACTGTTTTTT. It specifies CASSTPGQGGEKLFF.

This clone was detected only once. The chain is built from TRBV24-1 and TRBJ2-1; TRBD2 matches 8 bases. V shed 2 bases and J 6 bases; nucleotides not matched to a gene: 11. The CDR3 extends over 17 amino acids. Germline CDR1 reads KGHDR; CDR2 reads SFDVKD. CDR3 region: CATSDYQGREALNEQFF. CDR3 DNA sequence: TGTGCCACCAGTGATTATCAAGGGCGGGAGGCCCTCAATGAGCAGTTCTTC.

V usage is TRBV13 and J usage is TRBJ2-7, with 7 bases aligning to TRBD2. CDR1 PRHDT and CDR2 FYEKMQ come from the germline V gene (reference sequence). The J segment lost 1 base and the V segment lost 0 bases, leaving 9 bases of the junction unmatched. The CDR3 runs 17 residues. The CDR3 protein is CASSLGGPGLSSYEQYF. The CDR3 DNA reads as TGTGCCAGCAGCTTAGGCGGACCGGGACTATCGTCCTACGAGCAGTACTTC.

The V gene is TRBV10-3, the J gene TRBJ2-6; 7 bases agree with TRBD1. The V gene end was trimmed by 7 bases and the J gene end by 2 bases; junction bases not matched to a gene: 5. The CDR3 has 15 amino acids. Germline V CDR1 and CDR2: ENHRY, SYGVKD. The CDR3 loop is CAITNTGAGANVLTF. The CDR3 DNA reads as TGTGCCATCACCAATACAGGGGCTGGGGCCAACGTCCTGACTTTC.

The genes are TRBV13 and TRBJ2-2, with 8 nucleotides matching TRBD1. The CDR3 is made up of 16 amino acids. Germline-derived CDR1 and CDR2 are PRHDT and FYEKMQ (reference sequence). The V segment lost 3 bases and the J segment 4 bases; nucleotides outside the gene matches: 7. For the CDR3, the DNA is TGTGCCAGCAGCTTTGGACAGGGACGCGGCACCGGGGAGCTGTTTTTT. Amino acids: CASSFGQGRGTGELFF.